The 4 T cell receptor beta chains given below trace back to one sample, sequenced in a study of radiation and T cells in renal cell carcinoma. Sequencing was performed with immunoSEQ multiplex PCR; in TCRdb, only in-frame clones are kept and a portion is missing. Found here are approximately 110,000 clones, roughly 80% of them singletons; the top ten hold approximately 3%. Time point here: baseline pretreatment blood. Treatment specified: 15 Gy SBRT to primary tumor, nephrectomy 4 weeks later. This specimen was blood, taken from a patient whose treatment included radiotherapy and nephrectomy. The receptors come from a woman aged 60-70 years with renal cell carcinoma.

The chain carries TRBV5-6 and TRBJ1-5; D may be TRBD1 (5 bases). Germline values: CDR1 SGHDT, CDR2 YYEEEE. Trimming removed 4 bases at V and 9 bases at J, with 17 bases between. The CDR3 spans 14 residues. CDR3 residues: CASSPGAGSGPQHF. DNA for the CDR3: TGTGCCAGCAGCCCCGGGGCAGGCAGCGGGCCCCAGCATTTT.

This chain joins TRBV5-6 and TRBJ1-4; D perhaps matches TRBD1 (6 bases). The CDR3 spans 13 residues. Germline CDR1 is SGHDT and CDR2 is YYEEEE. V lost 10 bases and J lost 5, with 15 bases in between. CDR3 coding DNA: TGTGCCGTATCCCAAGGACAGAATGAAAAACTGTTTTTT. Translating it yields CAVSQGQNEKLFF. The full variable domain, its missing parts supplied by reference TRBV5-6 and TRBJ1-4, is DAGVTQSPTHLIKTRGQQVTLRCSPKSGHDTVSWYQQALGQGPQFIFQYYEEEERQRGNFPDRFSGHQFPNYSSELNVNALLLGDSALYLCAVSQGQNEKLFFGSGTQLSVL.

The J gene is TRBJ1-1, the V gene TRBV28; TRBD1 agrees at 8 bases. Germline V CDR1 and CDR2: MDHEN, SYDVKM. After removal of 4 bases from V and 0 bases from J, the junction contained 4 bases not matched to a gene. The CDR3 contains 15 residues. The CDR3 DNA is TGTGCCAGCAGTTCAGGGGGCCTTATGAACACTGAAGCTTTCTTT. It encodes CASSSGGLMNTEAFF. The full variable domain, completed using reference TRBV28 and TRBJ1-1, is DVKVTQSSRYLVKRTGEKVFLECVQDMDHENMFWYRQDPGLGLRLIYFSYDVKMKEKGDIPEGYSVSREKKERFSLILESASTNQTSMYLCASSSGGLMNTEAFFGQGTRLTVV.

The chain has TRBV28 and TRBJ2-7; D is unclear. Trimming removed 2 bases from V and 3 bases from J, with 5 bases in between. The CDR3 extends over 12 amino acids. Germline V lookup: CDR1 MDHEN, CDR2 SYDVKM. This chain's CDR3 is CASSLLLYEQYF. CDR3 DNA sequence: TGTGCCAGCAGTTTACTCCTCTACGAGCAGTACTTC.